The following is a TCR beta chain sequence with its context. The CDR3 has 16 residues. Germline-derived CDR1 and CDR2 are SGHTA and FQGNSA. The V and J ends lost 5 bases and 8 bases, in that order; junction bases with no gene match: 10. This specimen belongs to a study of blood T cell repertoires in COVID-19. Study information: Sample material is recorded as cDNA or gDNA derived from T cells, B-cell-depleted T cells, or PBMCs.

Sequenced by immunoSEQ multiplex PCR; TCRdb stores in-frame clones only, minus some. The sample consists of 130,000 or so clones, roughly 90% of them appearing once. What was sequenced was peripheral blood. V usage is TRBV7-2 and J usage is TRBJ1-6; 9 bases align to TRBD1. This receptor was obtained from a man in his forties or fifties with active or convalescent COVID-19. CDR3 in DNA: TGTGCCAGCAGCGAGGACAGGGGAAGCGTAGATTCACCCCTCCACTTT. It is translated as CASSEDRGSVDSPLHF. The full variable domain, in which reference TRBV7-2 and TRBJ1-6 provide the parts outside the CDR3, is GAGVSQSPSNKVTEKGKDVELRCDPISGHTALYWYRQSLGQGLEFLIYFQGNSAPDKSGLPSDRFSAERTGGSVSTLTIQRTQQEDSAVYLCASSEDRGSVDSPLHFGNGTRLTVT.